This TCR beta chain was documented in a study of neoadjuvant anti-PD-1 for oral cavity cancer. This table comes from immunoSEQ multiplex PCR, and its TCRdb copy is limited to in-frame clones, with some not included. The sample records some 14,000 clones, 71% being singletons. V lost 6 bases to trimming and J lost 8 bases; unmatched junction nucleotides: 10. The CDR3 totals 15 residues. CDR1 and CDR2 from the germline V gene are MNHEY and SMNVEV (reference sequence). Documented time point: after neoadjuvant nivolumab, at surgical resection. The TCR sequence derives from a person between 40 and 80 years old with oral cavity squamous cell carcinoma. The rearrangement uses TRBV27 and TRBJ2-1, with 10 bases lining up with TRBD2. This specimen was PBMCs, taken after nivolumab (anti-PD-1) treatment. CDR3 DNA sequence: TGTGCCAGCAGCCCATCTAGCGGGAGATGGGATGAGCAGTTCTTC. This gives the protein CASSPSSGRWDEQFF.